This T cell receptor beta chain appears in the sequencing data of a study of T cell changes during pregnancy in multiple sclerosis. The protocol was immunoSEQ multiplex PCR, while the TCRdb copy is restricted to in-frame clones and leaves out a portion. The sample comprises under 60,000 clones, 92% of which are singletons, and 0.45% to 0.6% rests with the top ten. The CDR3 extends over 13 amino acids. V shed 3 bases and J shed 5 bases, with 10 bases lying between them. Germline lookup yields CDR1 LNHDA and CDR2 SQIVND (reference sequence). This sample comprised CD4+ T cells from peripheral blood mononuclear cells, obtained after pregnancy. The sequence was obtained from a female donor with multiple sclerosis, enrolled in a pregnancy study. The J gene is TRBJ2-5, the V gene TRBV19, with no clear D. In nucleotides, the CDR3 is TGTGCCAGTAGTATGGGCCTAAGGGAGACCCAGTACTTC. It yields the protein CASSMGLRETQYF. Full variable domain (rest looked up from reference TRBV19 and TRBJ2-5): DGGITQSPKYLFRKEGQNVTLSCEQNLNHDAMYWYRQDPGQGLRLIYYSQIVNDFQKGDIAEGYSVSREKKESFPLTVTSAQKNPTAFYLCASSMGLRETQYFGPGTRLLVL.